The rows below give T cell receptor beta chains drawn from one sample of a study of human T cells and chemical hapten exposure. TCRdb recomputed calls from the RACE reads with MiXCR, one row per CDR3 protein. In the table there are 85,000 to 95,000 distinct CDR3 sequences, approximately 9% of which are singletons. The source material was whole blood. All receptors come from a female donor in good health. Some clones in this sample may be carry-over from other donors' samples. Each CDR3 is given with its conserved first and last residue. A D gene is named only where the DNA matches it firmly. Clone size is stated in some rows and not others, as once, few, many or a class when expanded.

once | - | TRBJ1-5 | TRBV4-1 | CASSQQESNQPQHF | TGCGCCAGCAGCCAACAGGAAAGCAATCAGCCCCAGCATTTT
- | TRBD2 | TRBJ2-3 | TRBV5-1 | CASNLEVAGVAADTQYF | TGCGCCAGCAACTTGGAAGTAGCGGGAGTGGCTGCAGATACGCAGTATTTT
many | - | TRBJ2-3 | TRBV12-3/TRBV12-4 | CASSSEERVFTDTQYF | TGTGCCAGCAGTTCCGAGGAGAGGGTCTTCACAGATACGCAGTATTTT
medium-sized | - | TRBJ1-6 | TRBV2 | CASTTTRGRGNSPLHF | TGTGCCAGCACGACGACGCGGGGCAGGGGAAATTCACCCCTCCACTTT
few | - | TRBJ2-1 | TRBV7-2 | CASSLYPGPLSEQFF | TGTGCCAGCAGCTTATACCCCGGGCCCTTGAGTGAGCAGTTCTTC
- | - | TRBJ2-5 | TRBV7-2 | CASSPRRAQETQYF | TGTGCCAGCAGCCCGAGGCGGGCTCAAGAGACCCAGTACTTC
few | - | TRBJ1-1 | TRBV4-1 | CASSQDGMGAFF | TGCGCCAGCAGCCAGGACGGGATGGGGGCTTTCTTT
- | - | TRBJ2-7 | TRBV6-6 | CTSSRGHGYEQYF | TGTACCAGCAGCCGGGGACACGGATACGAGCAGTACTTC
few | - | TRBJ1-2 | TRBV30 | CAWSKNARGYTF | TGTGCCTGGAGTAAAAATGCCCGAGGCTACACCTTC
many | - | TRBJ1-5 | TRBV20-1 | CSARGTDQPQHF | TGCAGTGCTAGGGGGACGGATCAGCCCCAGCATTTT
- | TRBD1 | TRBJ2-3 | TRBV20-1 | CSASPSGGREGTQYF | TGCAGTGCTAGTCCATCAGGGGGCAGGGAAGGTACGCAGTATTTT
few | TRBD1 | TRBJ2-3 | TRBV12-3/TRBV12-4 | CASTLDRATDTQYF | TGTGCCAGCACCCTAGACAGGGCCACAGATACGCAGTATTTT
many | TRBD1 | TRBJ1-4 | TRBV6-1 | CASRTGATNEKLFF | TGTGCCAGCAGAACAGGGGCAACTAATGAAAAACTGTTTTTT
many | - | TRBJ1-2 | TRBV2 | CASSEGPAYGYTF | TGTGCCAGCAGTGAAGGGCCGGCCTATGGCTACACCTTC
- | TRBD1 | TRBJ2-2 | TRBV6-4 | CASSDSQGAGELFF | TGTGCCAGCAGTGACTCACAGGGGGCCGGGGAGCTGTTTTTT
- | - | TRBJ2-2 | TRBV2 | CASSQEGAGELFF | TGTGCCAGCAGCCAGGAGGGGGCCGGGGAGCTGTTTTTT
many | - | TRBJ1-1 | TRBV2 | CASSDSYNTEAFF | TGTGCCAGCAGTGACAGCTATAACACTGAAGCTTTCTTT
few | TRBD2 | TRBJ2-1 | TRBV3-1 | CASSPRVAGYYNEQFF | TGTGCCAGCAGCCCCCGGGTAGCGGGTTACTACAATGAGCAGTTCTTC
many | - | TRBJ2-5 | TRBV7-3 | CASSLEDQETQYF | TGTGCCAGCAGCTTAGAGGATCAAGAGACCCAGTACTTC
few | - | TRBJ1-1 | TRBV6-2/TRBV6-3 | CASWTRREAFF | TGTGCCAGCTGGACACGACGTGAAGCTTTCTTT
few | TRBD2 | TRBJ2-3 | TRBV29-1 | CSAVAGVGTDTQYF | TGCAGCGCCGTAGCGGGAGTAGGTACAGATACGCAGTATTTT
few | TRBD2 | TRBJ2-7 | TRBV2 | CASSVKRESYEQYF | TGTGCCAGCAGTGTGAAGCGGGAGAGCTACGAGCAGTACTTC
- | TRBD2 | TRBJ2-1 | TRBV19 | CASSIVRGLADNEQFF | TGTGCCAGTAGTATAGTAAGGGGACTAGCGGACAATGAGCAGTTCTTC
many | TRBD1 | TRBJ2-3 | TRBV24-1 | CATSDYDRATQYF | TGTGCCACCAGTGATTACGACAGGGCCACGCAGTATTTT
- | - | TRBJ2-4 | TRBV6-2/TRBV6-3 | CASRGVTKNIQYF | TGTGCCAGCAGAGGGGTGACCAAAAACATTCAGTACTTC
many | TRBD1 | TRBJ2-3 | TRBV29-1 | CSSTSGTGGITDTQYF | TGCAGCTCTACGTCCGGGACAGGGGGAATTACAGATACGCAGTATTTT